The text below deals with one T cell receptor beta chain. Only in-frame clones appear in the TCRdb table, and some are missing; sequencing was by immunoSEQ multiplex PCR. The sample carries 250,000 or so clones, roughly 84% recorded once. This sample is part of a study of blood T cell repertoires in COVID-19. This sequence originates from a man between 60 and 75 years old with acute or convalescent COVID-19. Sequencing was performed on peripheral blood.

The CDR3 is CATSRDPESSYEQYF. In DNA form, the CDR3 reads TGTGCCACCAGCAGAGATCCCGAGAGCTCCTACGAGCAGTACTTC. The chain recombines TRBV15 with TRBJ2-7; no clear D. This CDR3 spans 15 amino acids. From germline, CDR1 is LNHNV and CDR2 YYDKDF (reference sequence). The ends were cut back, 0 bases at V and 0 bases at J, with 9 bases in the middle.